This T cell receptor (beta chain) was found in a study of blood T cell repertoires in COVID-19. Study details: Sites across the United States, Italy and Spain contributed samples from acute and convalescent COVID-19. PBMCs, B-cell-depleted T cells, or T cells were the source of the cDNA or gDNA that made up the material.

Repertoires were generated with immunoSEQ multiplex PCR, while TCRdb's copy carries only in-frame clones and drops some. The repertoire holds 450,000 or so clones, 89% seen once, with around 1.5% in the top ten. The source is a woman aged 40 to 50 with COVID-19, enrolled during active disease. Sequenced input: peripheral blood.

The CDR3 here is CASSSRRGGQDTEAFF. The CDR3 nucleotides read TGTGCCAGCAGTTCCCGCCGCGGGGGCCAGGACACTGAAGCTTTCTTT. This chain links TRBV6-2 or TRBV6-3 with TRBJ1-1; D is possibly TRBD1 (6 bases). CDR1 and CDR2 (germline): MNHEY, SVGEGT. V was shortened by 4 bases and J by 3 bases, with 18 bases between the two germline ends. The CDR3 runs 16 residues.